The 21 T cell receptor beta chains reported below all come from one sample, sequenced in a study of blood T cells in healthy people across ages. PCR was performed a second time for roughly 7 to 11 cycles using a sample-barcoded 5' primer and a J-beta primer mix. TCRdb ran MiXCR on the 5' RACE reads and lists one entry per CDR3 protein. The sample yields 650,000 to 950,000 distinct CDR3 sequences, under 45% seen once. Specimen: blood. The receptors originated from a man between 60 and 75 years old in good health.

This clonotype was counted between two and nine times. This sequence joins TRBV5-1 and TRBJ2-1; 8 bases are a match to TRBD1. Germline V gene data show CDR1 as SGHRS and CDR2 as YFSETQ. V shed 3 bases, J shed 2 bases, and the junction held 4 bases outside the gene matches. This CDR3 comprises 15 residues. The CDR3 spells CASSSTGGAYNEQFF. In nucleotides, the CDR3 is TGCGCCAGCAGCTCCACAGGGGGAGCCTACAATGAGCAGTTCTTC.

This clonotype came up many times. The chain combines TRBV24-1 with TRBJ2-7, with 9 bases aligning to TRBD1. The CDR3 loop spans 12 amino acids. The ends lost 9 bases at V and 3 bases at J; junction bases unmatched: 2. Germline CDR1 and CDR2: KGHDR and SFDVKD. CDR3 coding DNA: TGTGCCACCTCGGACAGGGGCTACGAGCAGTACTTC. As protein: CATSDRGYEQYF.

As for this clonotype: Since a much larger clone is just one base distant, this may be a read error. J is TRBJ2-5 and V is TRBV6-5, with D perhaps TRBD1 (5 bases). In germline, CDR1 is MNHEY, CDR2 SVGAGI. The CDR3 length is 14 residues. This chain's CDR3 is CVSSLGRRQETQYF. The DNA for the CDR3 is TGTGTCAGCAGTTTGGGGCGGCGCCAAGAGACCCAGTACTTC.

The chain employs TRBV5-5 and TRBJ1-6, with TRBD1 identical over 10 bases. CDR3 length: 15 amino acids. Germline CDR1 and CDR2: SGHKS and YYEKEE (reference sequence). V trimming: 4 bases; J trimming: 5 bases; junction bases outside the gene matches: 3. The CDR3 DNA reads as TGTGCCAGCAGCGAGGACAGGGGGAATAATTCACCCCTCCACTTT. Amino acid sequence: CASSEDRGNNSPLHF.

At least ten counts were recorded for this clonotype. The gene calls are TRBV7-9 and TRBJ2-2; D could derive from TRBD1 or TRBD2 (5 bases each). In germline, CDR1 is SEHNR, CDR2 FQNEAQ (reference sequence). V was pared by 5 bases and J by 9 bases, with 13 bases between. This CDR3 region has 13 residues. Here the CDR3 DNA reads TGTGCCAGCAGCCAACGGACGGGACGGGAGCTGTTTTTT. As protein: CASSQRTGRELFF. The full variable domain, its missing parts supplied by reference TRBV7-9 and TRBJ2-2, is DTGVSQNPRHKITKRGQNVTFRCDPISEHNRLYWYRQTLGQGPEFLTYFQNEAQLEKSRLLSDRFSAERPKGSFSTLEIQRTEQGDSAMYLCASSQRTGRELFFGEGSRLTVL.

In this sample, this clonotype turned up once. The chain has TRBV6-6 and TRBJ2-7; the D gene is possibly TRBD1 (8 bases). The germline V gene encodes CDR1 MNHNY and CDR2 SVGAGI (reference sequence). This CDR3 comprises 17 residues. With 6 bases removed from V and 0 bases from J, the gap between germline ends came to 21 bases. CDR3 nucleotide sequence: TGTGCCAGCAGGCCCGGACAGGGCGGGGGAAGCTCCTACGAGCAGTACTTC. Translation gives CASRPGQGGGSSYEQYF.

This chain connects TRBV4-1 to TRBJ1-5; D is unclear. Germline-derived CDR1 and CDR2 are MGHRA and YSYEKL. This CDR3 contains 15 residues. With 2 bases removed from V and 5 bases from J, the gap between germline ends came to 13 bases. The DNA for the CDR3 is TGCGCCAGCAGCCAACCATTAGCGGGGTATCAGCCCCAGCATTTT. This sequence encodes CASSQPLAGYQPQHF.

This clonotype was counted only a few times. The CDR3 loop is CASSLVGDRGGDTQYF. The CDR3 coding sequence is TGCGCCAGCAGCCTGGTGGGGGACAGGGGAGGAGATACGCAGTATTTT. The chain employs TRBV4-3 and TRBJ2-3; 10 bases map to TRBD1. Germline lookup yields CDR1 LGHNA and CDR2 YSLEER. Trimming removed 4 bases from V and 5 bases from J; junction bases left unmatched: 9. CDR3 length: 16 residues.

The CDR3 nucleotides read TGTGCCAGCGTCGGGGACCTCTCCTACAATGAGCAGTTCTTC. It is translated as CASVGDLSYNEQFF. V gene TRBV12-3 or TRBV12-4 combines with J gene TRBJ2-1; either TRBD1 or TRBD2 may fit D (5 bases each). The V end lost 8 bases, the J end lost 0 bases, and 11 bases lay between the germline ends. CDR3 size: 14 residues.

V is TRBV20-1 and J is TRBJ2-5, with D tentatively TRBD2 (5 bases). The better agreement between TRBJ2-7 and the DNA end casts doubt on the J call. The V gene's germline CDR1 is DFQATT and CDR2 SNEGSKA (reference sequence). There are 11 residues in the CDR3. CDR3 in DNA: TGCAGTGCTACCAACGCGGGCGAGCAGTACTTC. Translating it yields CSATNAGEQYF.

This clonotype has only a few counts. CDR3 sequence: CASSYPQESLAGGPDTGELFF. CDR3 bases: TGTGCCAGCAGTTACCCCCAGGAATCACTAGCGGGGGGGCCCGACACCGGGGAGCTGTTTTTT. V usage is TRBV6-5 and J usage is TRBJ2-2, with 13 bases that match TRBD2. Per germline, CDR1 MNHEY and CDR2 SVGAGI. With V trimmed by 2 bases and J by 3 bases, 15 bases remained unmatched. The CDR3 is 21 amino acids.

This clonotype was picked up many times. This chain joins TRBV29-1 and TRBJ2-5, with D perhaps matching TRBD2 (6 bases). This CDR3 contains 12 residues. Trimming took off 7 bases at V and 4 bases at J, with 13 bases between the two ends. Germline V gene lookup returns CDR1 SQVTM and CDR2 ANQGSEA. CDR3 sequence: CSAPLGGETQYF. The CDR3 DNA sequence: TGCAGCGCCCCCCTCGGGGGAGAGACCCAGTACTTC.

CDR3 residues: CASSQGSLAAEQYF. The CDR3 DNA is TGTGCCAGCAGCCAAGGAAGTCTAGCGGCCGAGCAGTACTTC. This chain links TRBV3-1 with TRBJ2-7; 7 bases align to TRBD2. This CDR3 is built from 14 residues. Per the germline V gene, CDR1 is LGHDT and CDR2 is YNNKEL (reference sequence). The V and J ends lost 1 base and 6 bases, in that order; junction bases with no gene match: 6.

This rearrangement joins TRBV4-3 to TRBJ2-1; D is possibly TRBD1 or TRBD2 (5 bases each). V lost 1 base to trimming and J lost 6 bases, with 16 bases between them. The CDR3 contains 16 residues. The V gene's germline CDR1 is LGHNA and CDR2 YSLEER. CDR3 DNA: TGCGCCAGCAGCCAAGTAGCTCAAGTTGGGGGCAATGAGCAGTTCTTC. Residues: CASSQVAQVGGNEQFF.

This clonotype was observed a handful of times. This chain joins TRBV7-2 and TRBJ2-4; no firm D call. The J call may not be correct, given that the DNA end is closer to TRBJ2-7. Germline V gives CDR1 SGHTA, CDR2 FQGNSA. The CDR3 sequence is 15 residues long. CDR3 DNA: TGTGCCAGCAGTCCAAATACCAAAACTGGTTCCGAGCAGTACTTC. The encoded protein is CASSPNTKTGSEQYF.

The genes are TRBV7-2 and TRBJ1-4; D gene unclear. Trimming left V 5 bases short and J 6 bases short, with 22 bases between. This CDR3 region has 17 residues. Germline V CDR1 and CDR2: SGHTA, FQGNSA. The CDR3 region has the DNA TGTGCCAGCAGCGCCCTTCCCGCAGTTAGCGGTGATGAAAAACTGTTTTTT. Its translation: CASSALPAVSGDEKLFF.

The chain carries TRBV12-3 or TRBV12-4 and TRBJ1-1; 7 positions agree with TRBD1. J gave up 0 bases and V 9 bases, and 4 bases lay outside the gene matches. The CDR3 has 13 amino acids. The CDR3 nucleotides are TGTGCCAGTCGACAGGGAATGAACACTGAAGCTTTCTTT. Protein sequence: CASRQGMNTEAFF.

This clonotype was seen more than once but under ten times. This chain joins TRBV6-5 and TRBJ2-3; the D is unclear. Germline CDR1 reads MNHEY; CDR2 reads SVGAGI. Trimming pared 6 bases from V and 10 bases from J, leaving 14 bases between. The CDR3 extends over 12 amino acids. In nucleotides, the CDR3 is TGTGCCAGCAGCCAGACACCCGGTCCGCAGTATTTT. This sequence encodes CASSQTPGPQYF.

The V gene is TRBV20-1, the J gene TRBJ1-1; 8 nucleotides line up with TRBD1. The CDR3 totals 12 residues. Germline trimming cut 4 bases from V and 5 bases from J; bases unmatched to any gene: 3. Germline values: CDR1 DFQATT, CDR2 SNEGSKA (reference sequence). This CDR3 is CSAIWTGTEAFF. The CDR3, as DNA: TGCAGTGCTATTTGGACAGGGACTGAAGCTTTCTTT.

The chain couples TRBV7-3 to TRBJ1-6; D is ambiguous. The V gene lost 1 base and the J gene lost 7 bases, with 5 bases spanning the gap. Germline loops: CDR1 SGHTA, CDR2 FQGTGA. The CDR3 contains 13 residues. CDR3 region: CASSLIPNSPLHF. The CDR3 DNA sequence: TGTGCCAGCAGCTTAATACCAAATTCACCCCTCCACTTT. Complete variable domain (other parts from reference TRBV7-3 and TRBJ1-6): GAGVSQTPSNKVTEKGKYVELRCDPISGHTALYWYRQSLGQGPEFLIYFQGTGAADDSGLPNDRFFAVRPEGSVSTLKIQRTERGDSAVYLCASSLIPNSPLHFGNGTRLTVT.

The chain has TRBV28 and TRBJ2-1; possible D gene TRBD2, 5 bases. Germline CDR1 is MDHEN and CDR2 is SYDVKM. Trimming took 3 bases from V and 0 from J, leaving 15 bases between them. This CDR3 region has 17 residues. The chain's CDR3 is CASSLSVRGPSYNEQFF. The CDR3 DNA follows: TGTGCCAGCAGTTTGAGTGTCCGGGGTCCCTCCTACAATGAGCAGTTCTTC.